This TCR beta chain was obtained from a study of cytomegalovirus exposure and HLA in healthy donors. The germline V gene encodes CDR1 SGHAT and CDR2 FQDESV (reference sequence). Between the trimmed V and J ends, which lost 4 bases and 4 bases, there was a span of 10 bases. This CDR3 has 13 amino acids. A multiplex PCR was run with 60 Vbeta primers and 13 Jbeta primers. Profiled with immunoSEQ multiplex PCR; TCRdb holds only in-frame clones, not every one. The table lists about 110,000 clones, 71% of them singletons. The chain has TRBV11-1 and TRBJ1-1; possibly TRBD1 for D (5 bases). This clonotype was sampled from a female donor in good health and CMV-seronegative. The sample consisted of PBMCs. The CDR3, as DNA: TGTGCCAGCAGCTCGGGAGGGGTCACTGAAGCTTTCTTT. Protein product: CASSSGGVTEAFF.